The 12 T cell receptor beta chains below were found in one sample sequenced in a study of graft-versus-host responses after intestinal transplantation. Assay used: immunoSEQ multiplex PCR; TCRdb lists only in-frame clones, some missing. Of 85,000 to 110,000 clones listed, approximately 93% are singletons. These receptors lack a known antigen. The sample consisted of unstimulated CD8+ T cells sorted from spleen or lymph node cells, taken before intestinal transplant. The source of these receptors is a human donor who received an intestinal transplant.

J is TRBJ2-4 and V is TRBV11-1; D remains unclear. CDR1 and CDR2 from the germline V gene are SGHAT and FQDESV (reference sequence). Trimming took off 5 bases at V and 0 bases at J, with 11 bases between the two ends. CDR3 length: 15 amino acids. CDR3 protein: CASSPEHIAKNIQYF. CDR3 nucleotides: TGTGCCAGCAGCCCCGAGCATATAGCCAAAAACATTCAGTACTTC.

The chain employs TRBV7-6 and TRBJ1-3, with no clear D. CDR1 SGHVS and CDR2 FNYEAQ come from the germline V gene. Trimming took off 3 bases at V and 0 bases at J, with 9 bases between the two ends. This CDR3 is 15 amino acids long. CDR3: CASSFDTDSGNTIYF. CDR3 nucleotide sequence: TGTGCCAGCAGCTTCGACACCGACTCTGGAAACACCATATATTTT.

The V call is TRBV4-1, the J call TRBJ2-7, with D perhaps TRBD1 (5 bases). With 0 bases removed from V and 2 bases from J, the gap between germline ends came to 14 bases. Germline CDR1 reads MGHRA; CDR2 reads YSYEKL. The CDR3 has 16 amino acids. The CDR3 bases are TGCGCCAGCAGCCAAGAATCACAGGTCGTAACCTACGAGCAGTACTTC. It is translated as CASSQESQVVTYEQYF.

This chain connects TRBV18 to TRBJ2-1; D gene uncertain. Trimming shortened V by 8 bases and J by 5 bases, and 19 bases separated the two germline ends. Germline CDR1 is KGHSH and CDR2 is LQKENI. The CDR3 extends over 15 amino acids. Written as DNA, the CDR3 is TGTGCCAGCATTCCAAGTGGAGCCGGCCACAATGAGCAGTTCTTC. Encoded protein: CASIPSGAGHNEQFF.

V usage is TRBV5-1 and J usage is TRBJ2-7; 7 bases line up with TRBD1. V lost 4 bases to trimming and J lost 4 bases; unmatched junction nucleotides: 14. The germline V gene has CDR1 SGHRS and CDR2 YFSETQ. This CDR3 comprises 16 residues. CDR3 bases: TGCGCCAGCAGCACCGATGCCGGGACAGTTTCTTACGAGCAGTACTTC. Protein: CASSTDAGTVSYEQYF.

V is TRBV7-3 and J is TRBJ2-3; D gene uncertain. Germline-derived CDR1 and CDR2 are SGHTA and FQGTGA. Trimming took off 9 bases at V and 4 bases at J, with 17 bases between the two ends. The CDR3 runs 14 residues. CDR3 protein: CARRVDLPADTQYF. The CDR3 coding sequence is TGTGCCAGAAGAGTAGACCTGCCCGCAGATACGCAGTATTTT.

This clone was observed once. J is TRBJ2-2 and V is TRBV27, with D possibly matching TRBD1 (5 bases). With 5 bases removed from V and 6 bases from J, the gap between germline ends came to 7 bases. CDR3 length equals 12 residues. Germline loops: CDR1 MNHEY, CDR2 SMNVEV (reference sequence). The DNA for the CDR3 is TGTGCCAGCAGTCAAGGGGCCGGGGAGCTGTTTTTT. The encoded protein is CASSQGAGELFF.

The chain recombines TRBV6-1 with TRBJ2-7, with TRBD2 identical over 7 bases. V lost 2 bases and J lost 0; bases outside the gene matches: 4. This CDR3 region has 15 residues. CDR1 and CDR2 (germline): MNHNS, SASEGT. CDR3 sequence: CASSEWRGSSYEQYF. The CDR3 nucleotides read TGTGCCAGCAGTGAATGGCGGGGGAGCTCCTACGAGCAGTACTTC.

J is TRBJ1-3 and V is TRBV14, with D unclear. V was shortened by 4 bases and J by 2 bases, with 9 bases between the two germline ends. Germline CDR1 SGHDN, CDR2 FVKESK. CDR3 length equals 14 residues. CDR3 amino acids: CASSPTPAGNTIYF. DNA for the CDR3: TGTGCCAGCAGCCCCACCCCCGCTGGAAACACCATATATTTT.

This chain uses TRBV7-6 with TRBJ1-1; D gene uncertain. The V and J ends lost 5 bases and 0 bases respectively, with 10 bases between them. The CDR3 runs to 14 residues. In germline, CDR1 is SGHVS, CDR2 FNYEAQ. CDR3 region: CASSPGPMNTEAFF. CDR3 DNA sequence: TGTGCCAGCAGCCCTGGGCCGATGAACACTGAAGCTTTCTTT.

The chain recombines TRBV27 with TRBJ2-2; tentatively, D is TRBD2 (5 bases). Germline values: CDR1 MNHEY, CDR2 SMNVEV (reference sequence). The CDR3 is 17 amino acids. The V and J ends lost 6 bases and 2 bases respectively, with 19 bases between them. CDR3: CASSPSPHRLNTGELFF. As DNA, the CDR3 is TGTGCCAGCAGCCCTAGCCCCCATCGACTTAACACCGGGGAGCTGTTTTTT.

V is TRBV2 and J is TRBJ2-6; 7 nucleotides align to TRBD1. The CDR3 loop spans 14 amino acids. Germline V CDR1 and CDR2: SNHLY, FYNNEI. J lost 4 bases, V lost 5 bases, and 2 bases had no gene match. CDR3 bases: TGTGCCAGCAGTCGGGGACAGGGGGCCAACGTCCTGACTTTC. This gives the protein CASSRGQGANVLTF.